A selection of T cell receptor beta chains follows, all from one sample in a study of T cells in Graves' hyperthyroidism and ophthalmopathy. Using its own MiXCR run on the multiplex PCR reads, TCRdb lists one record per CDR3 protein. The sample contains 350,000 to 400,000 distinct CDR3 sequences, roughly 18% of which appear only once. Material for sequencing was blood. The source is a man between 18 and 35 years old with Graves' ophthalmopathy. Both conserved end residues are part of each CDR3. The D gene is left open where the match is weak. A row's size may be missing; if present it is once, few, many or a size class.

d_gene	v_gene	abundance	j_gene	CDR3nt	CDR3aa
.	TRBV13	.	TRBJ1-1	TGTGCCAGCAGCTTAAGGCCCGAGGTGAACACTGAAGCTTTCTTT	CASSLRPEVNTEAFF
TRBD1	TRBV12-3/TRBV12-4	many	TRBJ1-5	TGTGCCACCTCGACAGGGGGGAATCAGCCCCAGCATTTT	CATSTGGNQPQHF
.	TRBV7-9	few	TRBJ1-5	TGTGCCAGCAGCCAATACGCCGGGGAGGTCAATCAGCCCCAGCATTTT	CASSQYAGEVNQPQHF
.	TRBV25-1	few	TRBJ1-1	TGTGCCAGCAGCCGGTCTGGGATGAACACTGAAGCTTTCTTT	CASSRSGMNTEAFF
TRBD1	TRBV4-1	few	TRBJ1-3	TGCGCCAGCAGCCAGCCAGACAGGGGGCTGACTGGAAACACCATATATTTT	CASSQPDRGLTGNTIYF
.	TRBV18	.	TRBJ1-1	TGTGCCAGCTCACCAGCTAGGAACACTGGAGCTTTCTTT	CASSPARNTGAFF
.	TRBV11-2	many	TRBJ2-1	TGTGCCAGCAGCTCAATCCGAAACAATGAGCAGTTCTTC	CASSSIRNNEQFF
TRBD2	TRBV24-1	.	TRBJ2-3	TGTGCCACCAGTACTAGCGGGGAGGCAGATACGCAGTATTTT	CATSTSGEADTQYF
.	TRBV12-3/TRBV12-4	many	TRBJ2-2	TGTGCCAGCAGTTTTTATTCCCAGCTTGGGGGCGACACCGGGGAGCTGTTTTTT	CASSFYSQLGGDTGELFF
.	TRBV12-5	many	TRBJ2-5	TGTGCTAGTGGTTTGGGCCCTTCGGAGACCCAGTACTTC	CASGLGPSETQYF
TRBD2	TRBV11-2	many	TRBJ2-1	TGTGCCAGCAGCACGCTAGCGGGGGGAAACAATGAGCAGTTCTTC	CASSTLAGGNNEQFF
.	TRBV12-3/TRBV12-4	.	TRBJ1-4	TGTGCCAGCACCCCCGGGCCGAAAAATGAAAAACTGTTTTTT	CASTPGPKNEKLFF
.	TRBV3-1	many	TRBJ1-1	TGTGCCAGCAGCCAAACGGGGGCGACTGAAGCTTTCTTT	CASSQTGATEAFF
TRBD1	TRBV12-3/TRBV12-4	many	TRBJ1-5	TGTGCCAGCAGTTTAACAGGGGGCCATCAGCCCCAGCATTTT	CASSLTGGHQPQHF
.	TRBV20-1	many	TRBJ2-1	TGCAGTGCCCGACGCACAGATAAGGAGCAGTTCTTC	CSARRTDKEQFF
TRBD1	TRBV3-1	many	TRBJ1-6	TGTGCCAGCAGCTACGGGACAGGGAATTCACCCCTCCACTTT	CASSYGTGNSPLHF
.	TRBV4-2	.	TRBJ1-3	TGTGCCAGCAGCCAAGCAACCCGGGGGAAGTTTGCTGGAAACACCATATATTTT	CASSQATRGKFAGNTIYF
TRBD1	TRBV12-3/TRBV12-4	.	TRBJ2-2	TGTGCCAGCAGTCCACGGGGACAGGGAAACACCGGGGAGCTGTTTTTT	CASSPRGQGNTGELFF
.	TRBV10-2	.	TRBJ1-3	TGCGCCAGCAGTGAGGGGGGGCAAGGCTCTGGAAACACCATATATTTT	CASSEGGQGSGNTIYF
TRBD1	TRBV7-3	many	TRBJ2-3	TGTGCCAGCAGCTTATCAGGGGGCGACACAGATACGCAGTATTTT	CASSLSGGDTDTQYF
.	TRBV24-1	.	TRBJ2-3	TGTGCCACCAGTGAAAATGGGGTACCGGGGGGCCCAGATACGCAGTATTTT	CATSENGVPGGPDTQYF
.	TRBV5-8	many	TRBJ1-4	TGTGCCAGCAGCCCAAAGGGGGGAGCTAATGAAAAACTGTTTTTT	CASSPKGGANEKLFF
.	TRBV18	many	TRBJ1-1	TGTGCCAGCTCACCCCTTGTGGGAATGAACACTGAAGCTTTCTTT	CASSPLVGMNTEAFF
TRBD2	TRBV5-1	few	TRBJ2-3	TGCGCCAGCAGAGCTTCGACTAGCCTTCTCCGGGTCGATACGCAGTATTTT	CASRASTSLLRVDTQYF
TRBD1	TRBV13	.	TRBJ2-1	TGTGCCAGCAGCTTATTGGGACAGGGTCACAATGAGCAGTTCTTC	CASSLLGQGHNEQFF
.	TRBV19	many	TRBJ1-2	TGTGCCAGTACCGCGCCTGGAAACTATGGCTACACCTTC	CASTAPGNYGYTF
.	TRBV7-6	.	TRBJ2-1	TGTGCCAGCAGCCAGTCTGGGAATGAGCAGTTCTTC	CASSQSGNEQFF